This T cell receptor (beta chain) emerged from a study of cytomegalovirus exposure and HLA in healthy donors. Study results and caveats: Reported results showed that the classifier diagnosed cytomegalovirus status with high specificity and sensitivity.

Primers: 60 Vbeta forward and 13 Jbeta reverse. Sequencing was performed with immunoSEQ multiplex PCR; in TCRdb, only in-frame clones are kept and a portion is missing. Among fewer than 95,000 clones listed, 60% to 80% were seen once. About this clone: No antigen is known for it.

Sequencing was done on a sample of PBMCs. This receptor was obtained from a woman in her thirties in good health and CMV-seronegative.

The CDR3 region has the DNA TGTGCCAGCAGCCTAAATTGGGATACGCAGTATTTT. Its protein product is CASSLNWDTQYF. The chain couples TRBV7-9 to TRBJ2-3, with D uncertain. In germline, CDR1 is SEHNR, CDR2 FQNEAQ (reference sequence). The V and J ends lost 5 bases and 6 bases respectively, with 9 bases between them. There are 12 residues in the CDR3. Full variable domain (missing parts from reference TRBV7-9 and TRBJ2-3): DTGVSQNPRHKITKRGQNVTFRCDPISEHNRLYWYRQTLGQGPEFLTYFQNEAQLEKSRLLSDRFSAERPKGSFSTLEIQRTEQGDSAMYLCASSLNWDTQYFGPGTRLTVL.